Given below is one T cell receptor beta chain in context. There is no known antigen for this receptor. No base quality values were provided; no much bigger clone lies one nucleotide off. V is cut back by 3 bases and J by 2 bases, with 8 bases in the junction unmatched. The CDR3, from cysteine to phenylalanine, totals 17 residues. Kept here is only the CDR3 DNA, which spans 51 bases and is read in frame from base 1. CDR1 and CDR2, per the germline V gene (reference sequence), are MNHEY and SMNVEV. Library preparation was by the immunoSEQ multiplex PCR assay. In the paper's pipeline: A statistical classification framework was developed to diagnose cytomegalovirus status using the catalog of TCR beta chain sequences. TCRdb took over this immuneACCESS table, retaining in-frame rearrangements with V and J assigned. Such tables are incomplete; in checked studies, under half of the missing clones stem from an unresolved V gene, and the remainder is unexplained. D and trimming come from the DNA, and the V and J calls and clone size come from that table. The sample table records roughly 110,000 clones; about 88% of these occur just once. The ten most abundant clones make up more than 1.5% of the sample.

The donors belonged to the validation cohort of approximately 130 subjects, which was separate from the roughly 700-subject first cohort. The sample is drawn from a study of cytomegalovirus exposure and HLA in healthy donors (dated by TCRdb to between 2016 and 2019). Regarding the research as a whole: The 666 repertoires of the first cohort and the 95 to 150 validation repertoires were produced on the same platform, according to a later analysis. The aim of the study was to test whether cataloging public T cell receptors could identify signatures of past pathogen exposure. Along with the 666-subject first cohort, a separate validation cohort of over a hundred different subjects was used. To predict cytomegalovirus infection status, the study brought together high-throughput TCR immunosequencing, statistical association of individual TCRs with disease status, and machine learning.

The paper as a whole reports these results and caveats: Of the cluster scores, 85% to 95% were above 0 in a later analysis, which found that TCRs clustered in the first cohort also tended to co-occur in the 130 or so validation repertoires. In vitro tests confirmed that a few of the cytomegalovirus-associated TCR beta chains recognize cytomegalovirus antigens. A later analysis lacked HLA typing for the validation cohort, so it scored co-occurrence in that cohort across all 120 or so repertoires. The classifier was reported to diagnose cytomegalovirus status with high specificity and sensitivity in both the original and validation cohorts. The authors suggested that the approach could potentially be extended to other disease states and immunological phenotypes. The study listed 164 TCR beta chains as associated with cytomegalovirus. Most TCR sequences were seen in very few donors, while some public TCRs were found in many individuals.

The receptor was derived from a young woman in good health and CMV-seropositive. The specimen sequenced was PBMCs. The chain uses TRBV27 and TRBJ2-3; 10 of the junction bases match TRBD2. For the CDR3, the sequence is CASSFLLAGAFTDTQYF. The nucleotides read TGTGCCAGCAGTTTCCTTCTAGCGGGGGCTTTCACAGATACGCAGTATTTT.